This section outlines one T cell receptor beta chain sequence together with its context. What antigen it recognizes has not been identified. No base-level quality is on record; no much larger clone is a single base apart. The immunoSEQ assay amplified TCRB CDR3 regions from roughly 2 micrograms of genomic DNA, or from all available DNA when less than that amount was available. For multiplex PCR, 60 forward primers for TCR V beta segments and 13 reverse primers for J beta segments were used. To estimate the number of reads per starting template, synthetic control templates were added to each sample at limiting dilution. The Illumina HiSeq System generated sequencing reads of 87 bp. The authors processed their data as follows. PCR and sequencing errors were removed by a nearest neighbor algorithm that merged closely related sequences. TCR overlap was defined as the percentage of unique tumor TCR beta sequences that were also found in the peripheral blood of the same patient. TCRdb provides this immuneACCESS table in a form limited to in-frame rearrangements. Some clones are lacking; in checked studies, under half of them reflect an unresolved V gene, and why the rest are absent is not known. V, J and clone size are taken as reported in that table, and D and trimming were inferred from the DNA itself. For this sample the table gives some 100,000 clones, of which about 84% were detected only once. The top ten constitute just under 3% of the sample.

The source of the sample is a study of glioma-infiltrating T cells after dendritic cell vaccination (dated by TCRdb to 2016 to 2017). Some background on the complete study: The cohort included some 15 glioblastoma patients drawn from Phase I and II dendritic cell vaccination trials, of whom 9 were newly diagnosed and 6 had recurrent disease. The vaccine consisted of monocyte-derived dendritic cells cultured less than 9 days with IL-4 and GM-CSF, then pulsed overnight with autologous tumor lysate. Between about 2003 and 2012, patients were given autologous tumor lysate-pulsed dendritic cell vaccination. Three intradermal dendritic cell vaccine injections were administered to patients at biweekly intervals in the arm below the axilla. In glioblastoma patients vaccinated with dendritic cells, deep sequencing of TCR beta CDR3 regions served to measure tumor-infiltrating lymphocyte content and to compare repertoires between tumor and blood. TCR sequencing metrics, including TIL content and tumor-blood repertoire overlap, were correlated with survival after dendritic cell vaccination.

Patients were selected for having adequate residual fresh-frozen tumor tissue and more than two years of available survival data. None of the glioblastoma patients carried an isocitrate dehydrogenase mutation, although molecular status otherwise varied. PBMC were collected before vaccination, two weeks after the third vaccination, and at tumor progression if tumor progression occurred. The Qiagen DNeasy Blood extraction Kit was used to extract genomic DNA. The CDR3 spans 13 residues, from the cysteine through the phenylalanine. Only CDR3 DNA remains: 39 bases, in frame from the first base. The germline V gene gives CDR1 as KGHSH and CDR2 as LQKENI. Between the V and J ends, shortened by 4 bases and 6 bases respectively, the junction contains 12 bases. General study outcomes and caveats: The cohort was small and heterogeneous, with few patients having full blood and tumor sets and even fewer initial-recurrent tumor pairs. TCR clonality showed no direct relationship with survival, which suggests that a diverse polyclonal response may be important. The three-group TCR overlap response model was described as speculative and requiring prospective validation. After dendritic cell vaccination, a higher estimated pretreatment TIL content predicted longer time to progression and overall survival.

Recombination connected TRBV18 to TRBJ1-2, with the identity of the D gene unclear. Here the sequenced sample was blood, taken before dendritic cell vaccination. The TCR originated in a human donor with glioblastoma. The nucleotide sequence is TGTGCCAGCTCACGGGAGTTAGGCGATGGCTACACCTTC. Its coded protein is CASSRELGDGYTF.